The present entry profiles one TCR beta chain with its context. This sample is drawn from a study of T cells in Graves' hyperthyroidism and ophthalmopathy. Exclusion of a patient resulted from uncontrolled infection, other autoimmune disease, pregnancy or lactation. In making diagnoses, clinical symptoms, serum thyroxine and TRAb, thyroid ultrasound and orbital computed tomography were all used. Source material for PBMCs was 10 ml fresh peripheral blood. RNA transcripts were the template for amplifying TCR beta CDR3 regions. The HTBI set primed first-round TCR CDR3 RT-PCR. MiXCR, run by TCRdb on the multiplex PCR reads, gives a single entry per CDR3 protein. Seen here are fewer than 700,000 distinct CDR3 sequences, 15% to 20% observed once, and the top ten hold 3.8%. CDR1 is KGHDR, CDR2 SFDVKD, per germline. V lost 4 bases, J lost 3 bases, and 8 bases lay in between. The CDR3 extends over 13 amino acids.

This receptor was taken from a woman in her twenties or thirties with Graves' hyperthyroidism. The specimen was blood. This chain connects TRBV24-1 to TRBJ1-2; D may be TRBD1 (6 bases). The CDR3 loop reads CATSERGDYGYTF. CDR3 nucleotide sequence: TGTGCCACCAGTGAAAGGGGGGACTATGGCTACACCTTC.